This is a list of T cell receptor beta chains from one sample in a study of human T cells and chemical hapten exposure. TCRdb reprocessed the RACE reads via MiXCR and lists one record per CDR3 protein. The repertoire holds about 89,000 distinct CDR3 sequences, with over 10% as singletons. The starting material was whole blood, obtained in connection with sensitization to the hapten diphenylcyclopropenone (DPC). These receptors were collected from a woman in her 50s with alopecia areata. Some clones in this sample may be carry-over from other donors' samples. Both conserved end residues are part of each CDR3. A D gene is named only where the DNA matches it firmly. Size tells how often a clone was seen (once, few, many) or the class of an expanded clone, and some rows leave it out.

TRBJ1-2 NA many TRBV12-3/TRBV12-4 TGTGCCAGCAGTTTCACCGGGGACGGTTATGGCTACACCTTC CASSFTGDGYGYTF
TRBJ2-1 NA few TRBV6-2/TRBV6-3 TGTGCCAGCAGTCGTCCGGACCTTTACAATGAGCAGTTCTTC CASSRPDLYNEQFF
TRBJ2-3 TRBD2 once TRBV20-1 TGCAGTACTTCCAAACTAGCGGGAGAGGGAGATACGCAGTATTTT CSTSKLAGEGDTQYF
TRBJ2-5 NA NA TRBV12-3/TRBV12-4 TGTGCCAGCAGTTTCCTAGGCGGAGAGACCCAGTACTTC CASSFLGGETQYF
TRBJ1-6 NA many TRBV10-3 TGTGCCATCAGTGAACGGGCAGGATTATCACCCCTCCACTTT CAISERAGLSPLHF
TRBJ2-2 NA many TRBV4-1 TGCGCCAGCAGGGCCTCTCTACGAGGGGCTCTAAACACCGGGGAGCTGTTTTTT CASRASLRGALNTGELFF
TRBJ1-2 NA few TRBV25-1 TGTGCCAGCATTGGGTACAGGTCCTATGGCTACACCTTC CASIGYRSYGYTF
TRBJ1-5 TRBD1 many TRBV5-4 TGTGCCAGCAGCTTTATTGGACAGGGGGGTGATCAGCCCCAGCATTTT CASSFIGQGGDQPQHF
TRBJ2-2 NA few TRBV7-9 TGTGCCAGCAGCTTAGTCAAGCATGAGGGGAACACCGGGGAGCTGTTTTTT CASSLVKHEGNTGELFF
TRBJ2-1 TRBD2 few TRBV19 TGTGCCAGTAGTGCCTCCGGGACTAGCTATGAGCAGTTCTTC CASSASGTSYEQFF
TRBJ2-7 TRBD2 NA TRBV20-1 TGCAGTGCTAGTCCGCCCCTGGCGGGAGGCCTATTCTCCTACGAGCAGTACTTC CSASPPLAGGLFSYEQYF
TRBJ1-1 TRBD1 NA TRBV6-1 TGTGCCAGCAGTGGAGACAGGGGGCGAGGTAACACTGAAGCTTTCTTT CASSGDRGRGNTEAFF
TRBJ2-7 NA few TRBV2 TGTGCCAGCAGGGGGCTGGGGTTCCACGAGCAGTACTTC CASRGLGFHEQYF
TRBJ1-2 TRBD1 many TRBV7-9 TGTGCCAGCAGCTTACCAGCACAGGGGCCCCCCTATGGCTACACCTTC CASSLPAQGPPYGYTF
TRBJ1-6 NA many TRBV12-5 TGTGCTAGTGGTTTGGACCCCAGCTGGGATAATTCACCCCTCCACTTT CASGLDPSWDNSPLHF
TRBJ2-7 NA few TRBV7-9 TGTGCCAGCAGCTTATCGTCTCGGGGTCACTACGAGCAGTACTTC CASSLSSRGHYEQYF
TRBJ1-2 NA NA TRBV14 TGTGCCAGCAGCCAAGCCCAAGAAAGGGGCTACACCTTC CASSQAQERGYTF
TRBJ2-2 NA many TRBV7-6 TGTGCCAGCAGCTCAACTAGTGACACCGGGGAGCTGTTTTTT CASSSTSDTGELFF
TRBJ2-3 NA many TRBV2 TGTGCCAGCAGTGAAGCGAGGGTCTACACAGATACGCAGTATTTT CASSEARVYTDTQYF
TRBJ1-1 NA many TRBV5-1 TGCGCCAGCAGCTGGGACGACAGCGGGAACACTGAAGCTTTCTTT CASSWDDSGNTEAFF
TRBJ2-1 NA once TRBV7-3 TGTGCCAGCAGCCCACGCCGCTCCCACTCCTACAATGAGCAGTTCTTC CASSPRRSHSYNEQFF
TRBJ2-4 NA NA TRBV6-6 TGTGCCAGCAGCGATATGAACCAGGGTATTAACATTCAGTACTTC CASSDMNQGINIQYF
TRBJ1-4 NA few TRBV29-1 TGCAGCGTTAAGAATGAAAAACTGTTTTTT CSVKNEKLFF
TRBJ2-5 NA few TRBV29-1 TGCAGCGTTGAGATGGGGAAAGAGACCCAGTACTTC CSVEMGKETQYF
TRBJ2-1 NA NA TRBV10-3 TGTGCCATCACCGACTCCCAGGGCTACAATGAGCAGTTCTTC CAITDSQGYNEQFF
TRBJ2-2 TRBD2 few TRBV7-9 TGCCAAGGGACTAGAGGGGACACCGGGGAGCTGTTTTTT CQGTRGDTGELFF
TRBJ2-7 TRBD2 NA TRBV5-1 TGCGCCAGCAGCCTCCGGACTAGCGGGAGGGGACGCGAGCAGTACTTC CASSLRTSGRGREQYF
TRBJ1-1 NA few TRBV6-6 TGTGCCAGCAGCCGCGGGCCCTCTGAAGCTTTCTTT CASSRGPSEAFF
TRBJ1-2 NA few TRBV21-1 TGTGCCAGCAGCAAAGACCACCAGGGGGCGAAAGGCTACACCTTC CASSKDHQGAKGYTF
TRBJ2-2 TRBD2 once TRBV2 TGTGCCGCCAACTGGGGAGCGGGGTCCGGGGAGCTGTTTTTT CAANWGAGSGELFF
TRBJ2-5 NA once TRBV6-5 TGTGCCAGCAGTCCCCCGGGACTCCTGGAGACCCAGTACTTC CASSPPGLLETQYF
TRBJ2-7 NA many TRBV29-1 TGCAGCGGCCTCTCCGGAGCCGAGCAGTACTTC CSGLSGAEQYF
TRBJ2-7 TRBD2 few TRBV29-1 TGCAGCGTTGATACTAGCGGGTCGTCCTACGAGCAGTACTTC CSVDTSGSSYEQYF
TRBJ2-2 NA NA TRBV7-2 TGTGCCAGCAGATTTCGCCCCCCTCGGGACACCGGGGAGCTGTTTTTT CASRFRPPRDTGELFF
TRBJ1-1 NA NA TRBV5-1 TGCGCCAGCAGCGGCGGGGCAGGATTGAACACTGAAGCTTTCTTT CASSGGAGLNTEAFF
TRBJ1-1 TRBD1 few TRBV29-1 TGCAGCGGGAGAGGGGGCGCGACTGAAGCTTTCTTT CSGRGGATEAFF
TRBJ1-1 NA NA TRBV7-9 TGTGCCAGCAGCCCTCTGGGGGGTGTAAGCGGAGCTTTCTTT CASSPLGGVSGAFF
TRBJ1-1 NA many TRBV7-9 TGTGCCAGCAGCTTAGGTGGCCCGAACACTGAAGCTTTCTTT CASSLGGPNTEAFF
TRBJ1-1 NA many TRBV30 TGTGCCTGGAGGGGGCACAGAAACACTGAAGCTTTCTTT CAWRGHRNTEAFF
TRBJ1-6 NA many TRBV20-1 TGCAGTGCTAGAGGGGGTCGGCCTAATTCACCCCTCCACTTT CSARGGRPNSPLHF
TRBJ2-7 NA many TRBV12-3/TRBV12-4 TGTGCCAGCAGAGACAGGTTTGCCTACGAGCAGTACTTC CASRDRFAYEQYF
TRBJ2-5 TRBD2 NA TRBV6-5 TGTGCCAGCAGCCGCGCTAGCGGGAGGACGGGGGAGACCCAGTACTTC CASSRASGRTGETQYF
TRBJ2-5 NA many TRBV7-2 TGTGCCAGCAGCCGGAGCGGCCAAGAGACCCAGTACTTC CASSRSGQETQYF
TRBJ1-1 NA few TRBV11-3 TGTGCCAGCAGCTTAGGAGGTGGCGGCGGCACTGAAGCTTTCTTT CASSLGGGGGTEAFF
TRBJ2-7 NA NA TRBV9 TGTGCCAGCAGCGGCGGGACAGTTTCCTACGAGCAGTACTTC CASSGGTVSYEQYF
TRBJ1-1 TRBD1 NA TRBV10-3 TGTGCCATCAGTCAGGGACAGGTCATGAACACTGAAGCTTTCTTT CAISQGQVMNTEAFF
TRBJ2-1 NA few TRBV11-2 TGTGCCAGCAGCTCCGTGAGAAGGACTGGGCCGAATGAGCAGTTCTTC CASSSVRRTGPNEQFF
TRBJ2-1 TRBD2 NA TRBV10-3 TGTGCCATCAGTGAGATAGCGGGCTTTGAGCAGTTCTTC CAISEIAGFEQFF
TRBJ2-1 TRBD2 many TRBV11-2 TGTGCCAGCAGCCCCCGGGCGGGAGGTGAGCAGTTCTTC CASSPRAGGEQFF
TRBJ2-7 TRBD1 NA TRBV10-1 TGCGCCAGCAGTTCGGGACAGCGCGACGAGCAGTACTTC CASSSGQRDEQYF
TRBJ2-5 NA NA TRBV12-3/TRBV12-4 TGTGCCAGCCTCGCATTAGGTAGCGACGAGGAGACCCAGTACTTC CASLALGSDEETQYF
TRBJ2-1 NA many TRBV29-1 TGCAGCGTGGGAAAAAACAATGAGCAGTTCTTC CSVGKNNEQFF
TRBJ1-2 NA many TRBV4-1 TGCGCCAGCAGCCAAGGTAGCGGCTATGGCTACACCTTC CASSQGSGYGYTF
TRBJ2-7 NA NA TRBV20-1 TGCAGTGCTACTCTAGGCGAGCAGTACTTC CSATLGEQYF
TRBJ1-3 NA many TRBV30 TGTGCCTGGAGTGGTCCTGGAAACACCATATATTTT CAWSGPGNTIYF
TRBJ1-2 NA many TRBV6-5 TGTGCCAGCAGTCAGATTGGGGGGGCGCGAGATGGCTACACCTTC CASSQIGGARDGYTF
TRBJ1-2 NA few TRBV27 TGTGCCAGCATGGAAACAGGGTCCTATGGCTACACCTTC CASMETGSYGYTF
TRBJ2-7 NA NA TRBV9 TGTGCCAGCAGCGTAGGTTGGGGGAACTCCTACGAGCAGTACTTC CASSVGWGNSYEQYF
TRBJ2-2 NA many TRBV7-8 TGTGCCAGCAGCTCCCTAGCGTTCGGTAACACCGGGGAGCTGTTTTTT CASSSLAFGNTGELFF